Sequencing of this T cell receptor beta chain was carried out in a study of blood T cell repertoires in COVID-19. Background on the study: Whether acute or convalescent, the COVID-19 samples came from the United States, Italy and Spain. The cDNA or gDNA used as material had been derived from T cells, B-cell-depleted T cells, or PBMCs.

Sequencing was performed with immunoSEQ multiplex PCR; in TCRdb, only in-frame clones are kept and a portion is missing. This table holds approximately 260,000 clones, 82% found once. This TCR derives from a woman aged 60-70 years with active or convalescent COVID-19. The sequenced sample consisted of peripheral blood.

The CDR3 nucleotides read TGTGCCAGCAGCCAGGGGGCTATGGTCTATGGCTACACCTTC. Amino acid sequence: CASSQGAMVYGYTF. The chain employs TRBV11-1 and TRBJ1-2; 8 nucleotides align to TRBD1. Trimming took 5 bases from V and 4 from J; bases not matched to a gene: 6. Germline CDR1 is SGHAT and CDR2 is FQDESV (reference sequence). This CDR3 region has 14 residues.